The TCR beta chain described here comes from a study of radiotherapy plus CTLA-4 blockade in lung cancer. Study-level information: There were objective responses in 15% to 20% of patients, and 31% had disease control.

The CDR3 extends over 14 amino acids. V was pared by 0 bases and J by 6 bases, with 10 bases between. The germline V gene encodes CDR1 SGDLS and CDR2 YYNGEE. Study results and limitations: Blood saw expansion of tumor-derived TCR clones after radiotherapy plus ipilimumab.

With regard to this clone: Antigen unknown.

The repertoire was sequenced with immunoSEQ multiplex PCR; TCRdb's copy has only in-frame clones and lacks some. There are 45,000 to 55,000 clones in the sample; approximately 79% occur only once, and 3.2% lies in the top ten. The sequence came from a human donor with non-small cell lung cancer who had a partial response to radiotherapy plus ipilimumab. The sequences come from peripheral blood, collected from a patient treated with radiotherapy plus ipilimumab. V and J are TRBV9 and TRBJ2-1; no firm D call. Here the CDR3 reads CASSVGEDFNEQFF. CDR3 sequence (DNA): TGTGCCAGCAGCGTAGGAGAGGATTTCAATGAGCAGTTCTTC. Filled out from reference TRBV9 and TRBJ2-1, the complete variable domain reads DSGVTQTPKHLITATGQRVTLRCSPRSGDLSVYWYQQSLDQGLQFLIQYYNGEERAKGNILERFSAQQFPDLHSELNLSSLELGDSALYFCASSVGEDFNEQFFGPGTRLTVL.